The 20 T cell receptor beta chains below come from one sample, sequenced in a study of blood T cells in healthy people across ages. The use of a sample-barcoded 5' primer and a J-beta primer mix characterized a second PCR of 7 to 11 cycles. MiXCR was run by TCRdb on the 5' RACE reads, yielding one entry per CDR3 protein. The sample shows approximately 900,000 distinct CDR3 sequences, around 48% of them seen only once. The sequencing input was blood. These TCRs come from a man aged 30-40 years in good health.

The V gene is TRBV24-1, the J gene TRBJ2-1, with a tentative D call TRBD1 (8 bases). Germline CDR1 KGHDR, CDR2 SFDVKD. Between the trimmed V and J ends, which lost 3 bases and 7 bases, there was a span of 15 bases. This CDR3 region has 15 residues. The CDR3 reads CATSDRGQGGNEQFF. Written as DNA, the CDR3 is TGTGCCACCAGTGATCGCGGACAGGGAGGGAATGAGCAGTTCTTC.

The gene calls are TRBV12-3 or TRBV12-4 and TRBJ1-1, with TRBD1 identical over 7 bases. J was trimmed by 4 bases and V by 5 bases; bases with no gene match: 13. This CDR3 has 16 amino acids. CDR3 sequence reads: CASSILPTGAGTEAFF. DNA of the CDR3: TGTGCCAGCAGTATTCTCCCTACAGGGGCGGGCACTGAAGCTTTCTTT.

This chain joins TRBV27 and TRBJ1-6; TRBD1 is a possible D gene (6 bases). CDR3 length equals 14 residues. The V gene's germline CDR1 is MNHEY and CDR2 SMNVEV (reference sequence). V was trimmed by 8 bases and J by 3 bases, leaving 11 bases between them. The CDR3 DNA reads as TGTGCCAGCTTCGGACAGCGCTATAATTCACCCCTCCACTTT. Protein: CASFGQRYNSPLHF.

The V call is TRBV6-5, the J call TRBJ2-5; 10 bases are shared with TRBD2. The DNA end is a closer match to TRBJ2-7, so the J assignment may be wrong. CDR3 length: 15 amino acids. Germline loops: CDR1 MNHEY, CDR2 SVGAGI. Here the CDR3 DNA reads TGTGCCAGCAGTTATCAAGCGGGGGGGCCTCTCGAGCAGTACTTC. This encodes CASSYQAGGPLEQYF.

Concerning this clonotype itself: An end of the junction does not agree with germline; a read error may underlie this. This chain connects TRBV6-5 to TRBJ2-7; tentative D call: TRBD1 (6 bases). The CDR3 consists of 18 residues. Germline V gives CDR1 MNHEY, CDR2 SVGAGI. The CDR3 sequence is CAGSYSLKIGQGSGEQYF. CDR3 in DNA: TGTGCCGGCAGTTACAGTCTAAAAATCGGGCAGGGGTCAGGGGAGCAGTACTTC.

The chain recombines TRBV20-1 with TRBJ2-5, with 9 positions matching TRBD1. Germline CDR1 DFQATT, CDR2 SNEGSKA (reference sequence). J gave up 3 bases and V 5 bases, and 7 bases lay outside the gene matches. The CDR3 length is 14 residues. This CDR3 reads CSAGHRGREETQYF. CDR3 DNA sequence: TGCAGTGCTGGGCACAGGGGGCGCGAAGAGACCCAGTACTTC.

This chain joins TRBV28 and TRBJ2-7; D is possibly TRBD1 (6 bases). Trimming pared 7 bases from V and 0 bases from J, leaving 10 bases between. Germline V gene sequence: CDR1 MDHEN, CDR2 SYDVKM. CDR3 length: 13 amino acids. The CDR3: CASNGRGSYEQYF. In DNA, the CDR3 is TGTGCCAGCAATGGCAGGGGCTCCTACGAGCAGTACTTC.

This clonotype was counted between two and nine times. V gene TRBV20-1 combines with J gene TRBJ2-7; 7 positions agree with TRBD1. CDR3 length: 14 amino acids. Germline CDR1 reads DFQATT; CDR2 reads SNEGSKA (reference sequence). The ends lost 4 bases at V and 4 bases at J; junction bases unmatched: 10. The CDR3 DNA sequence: TGCAGTGCTACTCCCCGGGACAGAGTTTACGAGCAGTACTTC. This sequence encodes CSATPRDRVYEQYF.

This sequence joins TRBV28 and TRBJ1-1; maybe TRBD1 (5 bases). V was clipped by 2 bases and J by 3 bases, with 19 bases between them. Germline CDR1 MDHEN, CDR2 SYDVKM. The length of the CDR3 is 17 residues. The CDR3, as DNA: TGTGCCAGCAGTTTACCGCAGGGATATTGGGGTCACACTGAAGCTTTCTTT. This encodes CASSLPQGYWGHTEAFF.

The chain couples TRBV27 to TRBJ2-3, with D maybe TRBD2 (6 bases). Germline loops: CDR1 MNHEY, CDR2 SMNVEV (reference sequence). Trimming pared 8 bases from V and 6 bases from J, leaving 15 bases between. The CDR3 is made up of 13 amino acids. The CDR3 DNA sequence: TGTGCCAGCGGGCCCGGGGGACCGGATACGCAGTATTTT. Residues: CASGPGGPDTQYF.

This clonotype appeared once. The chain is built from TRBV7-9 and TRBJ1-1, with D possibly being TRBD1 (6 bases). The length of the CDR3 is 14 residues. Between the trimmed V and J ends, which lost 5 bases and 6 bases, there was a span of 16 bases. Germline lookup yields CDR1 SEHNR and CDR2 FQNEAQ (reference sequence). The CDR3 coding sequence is TGTGCCAGCAGCGCCGACACAGGGTTAGCTGAAGCTTTCTTT. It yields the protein CASSADTGLAEAFF.

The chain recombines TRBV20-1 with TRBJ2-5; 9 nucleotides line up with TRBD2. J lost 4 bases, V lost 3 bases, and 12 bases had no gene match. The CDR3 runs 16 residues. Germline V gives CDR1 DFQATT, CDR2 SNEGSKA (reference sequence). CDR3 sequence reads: CSASLKTSGRGETQYF. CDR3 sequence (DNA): TGCAGTGCTAGTTTGAAAACTAGCGGGCGAGGAGAGACCCAGTACTTC.

CDR3 nucleotide sequence: TGCGCCAGCAGCTTGGCCACCCGTATGGCGAATGAGCAGTTCTTC. It encodes CASSLATRMANEQFF. The chain combines TRBV5-1 with TRBJ2-1; D gene ambiguous. Germline V gene sequence: CDR1 SGHRS, CDR2 YFSETQ. The V and J ends lost 0 bases and 7 bases respectively, with 14 bases between them. The CDR3 is 15 residues long.

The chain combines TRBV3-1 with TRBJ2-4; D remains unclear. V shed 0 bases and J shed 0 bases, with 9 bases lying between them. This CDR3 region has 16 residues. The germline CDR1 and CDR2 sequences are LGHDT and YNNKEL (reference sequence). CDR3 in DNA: TGTGCCAGCAGCCAAGATAGCCGGGTAGCCAAAAACATTCAGTACTTC. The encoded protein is CASSQDSRVAKNIQYF.

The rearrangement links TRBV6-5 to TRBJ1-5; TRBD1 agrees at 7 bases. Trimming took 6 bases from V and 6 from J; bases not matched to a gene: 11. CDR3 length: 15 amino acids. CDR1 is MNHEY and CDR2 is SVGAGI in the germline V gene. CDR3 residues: CASSPPGGGSQPQHF. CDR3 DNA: TGTGCCAGCAGCCCCCCAGGGGGTGGAAGTCAGCCCCAGCATTTT.

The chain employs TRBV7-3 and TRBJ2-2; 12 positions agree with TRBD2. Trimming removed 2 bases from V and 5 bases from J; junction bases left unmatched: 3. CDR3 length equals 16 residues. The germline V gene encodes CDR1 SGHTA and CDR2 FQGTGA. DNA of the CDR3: TGTGCCAGCAGCTTACTAGCGGGGGGGCAAACCGGGGAGCTGTTTTTT. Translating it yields CASSLLAGGQTGELFF.

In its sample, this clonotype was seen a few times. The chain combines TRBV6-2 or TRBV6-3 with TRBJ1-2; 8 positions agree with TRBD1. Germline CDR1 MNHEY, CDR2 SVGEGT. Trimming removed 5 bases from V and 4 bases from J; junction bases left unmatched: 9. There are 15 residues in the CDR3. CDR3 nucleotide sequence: TGTGCCAGCAGTGGTATCGGACAGGGCATCTATGGCTACACCTTC. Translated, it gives CASSGIGQGIYGYTF.

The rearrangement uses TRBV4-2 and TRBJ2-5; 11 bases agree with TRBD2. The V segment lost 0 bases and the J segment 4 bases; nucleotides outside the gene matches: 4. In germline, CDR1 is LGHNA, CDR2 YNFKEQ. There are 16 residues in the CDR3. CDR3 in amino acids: CASSQDGTSGRETQYF. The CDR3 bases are TGTGCCAGCAGCCAAGATGGGACTAGCGGCAGAGAGACCCAGTACTTC.

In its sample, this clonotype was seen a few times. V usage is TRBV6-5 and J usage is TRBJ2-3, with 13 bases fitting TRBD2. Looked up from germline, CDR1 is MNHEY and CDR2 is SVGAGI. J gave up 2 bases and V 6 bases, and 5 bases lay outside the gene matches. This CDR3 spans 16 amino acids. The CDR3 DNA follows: TGTGCCAGCAGCTTGACTAGCGGGGGGATCACAGATACGCAGTATTTT. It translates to CASSLTSGGITDTQYF.

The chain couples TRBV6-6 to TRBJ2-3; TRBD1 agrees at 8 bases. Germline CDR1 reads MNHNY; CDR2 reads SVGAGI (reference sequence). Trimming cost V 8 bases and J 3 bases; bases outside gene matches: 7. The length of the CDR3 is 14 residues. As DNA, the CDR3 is TGTGCCAGCGGACAGGACAGGGAGACAGATACGCAGTATTTT. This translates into CASGQDRETDTQYF.